The next 31 T cell receptor beta chains were all read from a single sample in a study of blood T cell repertoires in COVID-19. Repertoires were generated with immunoSEQ multiplex PCR, while TCRdb's copy carries only in-frame clones and drops some. Of about 220,000 clones in the sample, 80% to 90% were seen once. The material sequenced was PBMCs or T cells enriched from blood (not recorded which). These receptors all come from a woman aged 18-35 years in a cohort exposed to, infected with or recovered from COVID-19 (not recorded which).

The V gene is TRBV24-1, the J gene TRBJ2-3; possibly TRBD2 for D (6 bases). V dropped 0 bases and J dropped 1 base, with 7 bases sitting between them. CDR3 size: 15 residues. Germline V lookup: CDR1 KGHDR, CDR2 SFDVKD. CDR3 region: CATSDLGEGTDTQYF. The CDR3 DNA reads as TGTGCCACCAGTGATTTGGGGGAGGGCACAGATACGCAGTATTTT.

J is TRBJ1-2 and V is TRBV11-3; tentative D call: TRBD1 (5 bases). Germline CDR1 is SGHNT and CDR2 is YENEEA. The V end lost 5 bases, the J end lost 4 bases, and 11 bases lay between the germline ends. The CDR3 totals 13 residues. The CDR3 region is CASSHPGGYGYTF. In nucleotides, the CDR3 is TGTGCCAGCAGCCACCCGGGGGGCTATGGCTACACCTTC.

The rearrangement links TRBV2 to TRBJ2-7, with TRBD2 identical over 10 bases. The germline V gene encodes CDR1 SNHLY and CDR2 FYNNEI. This CDR3 is built from 12 residues. V gave up 7 bases and J gave up 7 bases; unmatched junction bases: 4. As DNA, the CDR3 is TGTGCCAGCACTAGCGGGGGAGAGGAGCAGTACTTC. Its translation: CASTSGGEEQYF.

The rearrangement joins TRBV9 to TRBJ2-2; 12 bases align to TRBD2. Trimming cost V 4 bases and J 5 bases; bases outside gene matches: 6. Germline V CDR1 and CDR2: SGDLS, YYNGEE. This CDR3 has 16 amino acids. The CDR3 coding sequence is TGTGCCAGCAGCCCTAGCGGGAGGGCCGGGACCGGGGAGCTGTTTTTT. Its protein is CASSPSGRAGTGELFF.

Comment on this clone: Other DNA sequences in the sample encode the same CDR3. The chain couples TRBV9 to TRBJ1-6, with D hard to call. CDR3 length: 12 amino acids. Germline loops: CDR1 SGDLS, CDR2 YYNGEE. V was clipped by 3 bases and J by 7 bases, with 5 bases between them. CDR3 DNA sequence: TGTGCCAGCAGCGACAGAAATTCACCCCTCCACTTT. Protein product: CASSDRNSPLHF.

The V and J genes are TRBV11-2 and TRBJ2-1; 7 nucleotides line up with TRBD1. Germline lookup yields CDR1 SGHAT and CDR2 FQNNGV. This CDR3 is 16 amino acids long. Losses at the gene ends were 2 bases for V and 2 bases for J; bases not matched to a gene: 6. In DNA, the CDR3 is TGTGCCAGCAGCTTAAATGACAGGGCGACCTACAATGAGCAGTTCTTC. This translates into CASSLNDRATYNEQFF. The full variable domain, with the rest looked up from reference TRBV11-2 and TRBJ2-1, is EAGVAQSPRYKIIEKRQSVAFWCNPISGHATLYWYQQILGQGPKLLIQFQNNGVVDDSQLPKDRFSAERLKGVDSTLKIQPAKLEDSAVYLCASSLNDRATYNEQFFGPGTRLTVL.

Remarks on this clone: Sequence at one end of the junction differs from germline and may be a read error. V usage is TRBV2 and J usage is TRBJ2-2; 8 nucleotides align to TRBD1. CDR1 and CDR2 from the germline V gene are SNHLY and FYNNEI. CDR3 length equals 14 residues. CDR3: CAGRGRLNTGELFF. CDR3 nucleotide sequence: TGTGCCGGCAGGGGGCGTCTGAACACCGGGGAGCTGTTTTTT. Full variable domain (missing parts from reference TRBV2 and TRBJ2-2): EPEVTQTPSHQVTQMGQEVILRCVPISNHLYFYWYRQILGQKVEFLVSFYNNEISEKSEIFDDQFSVERPDGSNFTLKIRSTKLEDSAMYFCAGRGRLNTGELFFGEGSRLTVL.

This chain uses TRBV10-1 with TRBJ2-7, with 11 nucleotides matching TRBD2. Losses at the gene ends were 5 bases for V and 7 bases for J; bases not matched to a gene: 10. CDR1 and CDR2 (germline): WNHNN, SYGVQD (reference sequence). The length of the CDR3 is 15 residues. CDR3 DNA: TGCGCCAGCAGTCCACTAGCGGGAGAAGGCGTTGAGCAGTACTTC. Translated: CASSPLAGEGVEQYF.

The CDR3 DNA reads as TGTGCCAGCAGTTTAATTGGGCCGGGGTATGGTGGCTACACCTTC. Translating gives CASSLIGPGYGGYTF. V and J are TRBV28 and TRBJ1-2; D gene ambiguous. There are 15 residues in the CDR3. CDR1 and CDR2 from the germline V gene are MDHEN and SYDVKM. V was cut by 2 bases and J by 7 bases, with 17 bases left in between.

V usage is TRBV11-3 and J usage is TRBJ1-6, with 8 bases fitting TRBD1. This CDR3 is built from 14 residues. V lost 7 bases to trimming and J lost 10 bases; unmatched junction nucleotides: 9. Germline loops: CDR1 SGHNT, CDR2 YENEEA. The CDR3 region is CASTQQGEKSPLHF. DNA of the CDR3: TGTGCCAGCACCCAACAGGGGGAAAAATCACCCCTCCACTTT. Filled out from reference TRBV11-3 and TRBJ1-6, the complete variable domain reads EAGVVQSPRYKIIEKKQPVAFWCNPISGHNTLYWYLQNLGQGPELLIRYENEEAVDDSQLPKDRFSAERLKGVDSTLKIQPAELGDSAVYLCASTQQGEKSPLHFGNGTRLTVT.

The chain couples TRBV4-1 to TRBJ1-1; a possible D gene is TRBD1 (5 bases). V was trimmed by 2 bases and J by 0 bases, leaving 7 bases between them. The CDR3 has 14 residues. Germline CDR1 is MGHRA and CDR2 is YSYEKL. The CDR3 is CASSQRGMNTEAFF. For the CDR3, the DNA is TGCGCCAGCAGCCAACGGGGGATGAACACTGAAGCTTTCTTT.

The rearrangement links TRBV19 to TRBJ1-1, with D possibly TRBD1 on 5 matching bases. Between the trimmed V and J ends, which lost 4 bases and 0 bases, there was a span of 24 bases. Germline CDR1 is LNHDA and CDR2 is SQIVND (reference sequence). The length of the CDR3 is 19 residues. CDR3 amino acids: CASSTFKTGDRKLNTEAFF. CDR3 nucleotide sequence: TGTGCCAGTAGTACATTTAAAACGGGGGACCGCAAATTGAACACTGAAGCTTTCTTT. The full variable domain, rest sourced from reference TRBV19 and TRBJ1-1, is DGGITQSPKYLFRKEGQNVTLSCEQNLNHDAMYWYRQDPGQGLRLIYYSQIVNDFQKGDIAEGYSVSREKKESFPLTVTSAQKNPTAFYLCASSTFKTGDRKLNTEAFFGQGTRLTVV.

The chain employs TRBV28 and TRBJ2-5; 16 bases line up with TRBD2. In germline, CDR1 is MDHEN, CDR2 SYDVKM. The CDR3 has 16 residues. This CDR3 is CASGTSGGALQETQYF. Here the CDR3 DNA reads TGTGCTAGCGGGACTAGCGGGGGGGCCCTCCAAGAGACCCAGTACTTC.

This clone was seen more than once but under ten times. The genes are TRBV29-1 and TRBJ2-2, with D maybe TRBD2 (7 bases). The germline V gene encodes CDR1 SQVTM and CDR2 ANQGSEA. Deletions cut 6 bases from V and 2 bases from J, with 16 bases between. This CDR3 has 15 residues. The CDR3: CSVARGAANTGELFF. CDR3 bases: TGCAGCGTCGCCCGGGGGGCAGCAAACACCGGGGAGCTGTTTTTT.

The chain is built from TRBV5-4 and TRBJ2-7, with D uncertain. Trimming stripped 5 bases from V and 5 bases from J, with 11 bases between. The CDR3 length is 12 residues. Germline values: CDR1 SGHNT, CDR2 YYREEE (reference sequence). DNA of the CDR3: TGTGCCAGCAGTAACGATCAGAACGAGCAGTACTTC. Its protein is CASSNDQNEQYF. Filled out from reference TRBV5-4 and TRBJ2-7, the complete variable domain reads ETGVTQSPTHLIKTRGQQVTLRCSSQSGHNTVSWYQQALGQGPQFIFQYYREEENGRGNFPPRFSGLQFPNYSSELNVNALELDDSALYLCASSNDQNEQYFGPGTRLTVT.

The chain couples TRBV7-9 to TRBJ2-1, with a weak D call TRBD2 (7 bases). The CDR3 extends over 15 amino acids. In germline, CDR1 is SEHNR, CDR2 FQNEAQ (reference sequence). V lost 7 bases and J lost 5, with 18 bases in between. In nucleotides, the CDR3 is TGTGCCAGCAATTCTGGGGGGGCCTTCCACAATGAGCAGTTCTTC. Amino acid sequence: CASNSGGAFHNEQFF.

V and J are TRBV5-1 and TRBJ2-7; D unresolved. The length of the CDR3 is 13 residues. Germline CDR1 SGHRS, CDR2 YFSETQ. Trimming took 1 base from V and 6 from J, leaving 11 bases between them. The CDR3 nucleotides are TGCGCCAGCAGCTTGATCGAAGTGGCCGAGCAGTACTTC. Its protein product is CASSLIEVAEQYF.

V usage is TRBV7-3 and J usage is TRBJ2-1, with TRBD2 matching 7 bases. The V segment lost 8 bases and the J segment 7 bases; nucleotides outside the gene matches: 14. CDR1 and CDR2 from the germline V gene are SGHTA and FQGTGA. CDR3 length: 15 amino acids. The CDR3 is CASSPAPASGNEQFF. DNA for the CDR3: TGTGCCAGCTCACCCGCGCCCGCTAGCGGAAATGAGCAGTTCTTC.

CDR3 in amino acids: CATSRTQDNRYEQYF. The CDR3 DNA reads as TGTGCCACCAGCAGAACACAGGATAACCGCTACGAGCAGTACTTC. This sequence joins TRBV15 and TRBJ2-7; weak D call: TRBD1 (5 bases). With 2 bases removed from V and 3 bases from J, the gap between germline ends came to 14 bases. The V gene's germline CDR1 is LNHNV and CDR2 YYDKDF (reference sequence). This CDR3 contains 15 residues.

The chain has TRBV5-4 and TRBJ2-7, with TRBD1 as a possible D gene (5 bases). Trimming took off 9 bases at V and 3 bases at J, with 13 bases between the two ends. The CDR3 is 12 amino acids. Germline values: CDR1 SGHNT, CDR2 YYREEE (reference sequence). CDR3 DNA: TGTGCCACCTCAGGGTATAGCTACGAGCAGTACTTC. Protein: CATSGYSYEQYF.

Points on this clone: Relative to the germline gene, one junction end is altered; a read error may explain this. The rearrangement joins TRBV28 to TRBJ1-1, with D hard to call. This CDR3 spans 11 amino acids. CDR1 and CDR2 (germline): MDHEN, SYDVKM. The CDR3 nucleotides read TGTGCCAGCAGTTACGGAGGAAAGATAGACTTT. Amino acid sequence: CASSYGGKIDF.

The chain recombines TRBV15 with TRBJ1-1; D not certain. V was pared by 3 bases and J by 8 bases, with 13 bases between. The CDR3 is 13 amino acids. The V gene's germline CDR1 is LNHNV and CDR2 YYDKDF (reference sequence). This CDR3 is CATSSSGPTEAFF. CDR3 DNA sequence: TGTGCCACCAGCAGTAGTGGTCCTACCGAAGCTTTCTTT.

V and J are TRBV19 and TRBJ1-2; 7 positions match TRBD1. CDR1 is LNHDA, CDR2 SQIVND, per germline (reference sequence). The ends lost 6 bases at V and 2 bases at J; junction bases unmatched: 3. CDR3 size: 13 residues. The CDR3: CASRYRGNYGYTF. The CDR3 DNA reads as TGTGCCAGTAGGTACAGGGGAAACTATGGCTACACCTTC.

This clone was detected only once. Different DNA sequences within this sample yield the same CDR3. This rearrangement joins TRBV28 to TRBJ2-1, with no clear D. The CDR3 is 12 amino acids. In germline, CDR1 is MDHEN, CDR2 SYDVKM. Trimming removed 5 bases at V and 3 bases at J, with 5 bases between. In DNA, the CDR3 is TGTGCCAGCAGTCCCTACTACAATGAGCAGTTCTTC. It specifies CASSPYYNEQFF. Full variable domain (remainder filled in from reference TRBV28 and TRBJ2-1): DVKVTQSSRYLVKRTGEKVFLECVQDMDHENMFWYRQDPGLGLRLIYFSYDVKMKEKGDIPEGYSVSREKKERFSLILESASTNQTSMYLCASSPYYNEQFFGPGTRLTVL.

The chain joins TRBV7-8 to TRBJ2-7; D is uncertain. The CDR3 spans 15 residues. Germline CDR1 reads SGHVS; CDR2 reads FQNEAQ. Trimming stripped 2 bases from V and 0 bases from J, with 11 bases between. CDR3 residues: CASSLTERSSYEQYF. The CDR3 bases are TGTGCCAGCAGCTTAACGGAGCGAAGCTCCTACGAGCAGTACTTC. The whole variable domain, filled in from reference TRBV7-8 and TRBJ2-7, reads GAGVSQSPRYKVAKRGQDVALRCDPISGHVSLFWYQQALGQGPEFLTYFQNEAQLDKSGLPSDRFFAERPEGSVSTLKIQRTQQEDSAVYLCASSLTERSSYEQYFGPGTRLTVT.

A few counts support this clone. This chain joins TRBV4-2 and TRBJ2-3; TRBD2 matches at 7 bases. Germline V gene data show CDR1 as LGHNA and CDR2 as YNFKEQ. V shed 3 bases and J 0 bases; nucleotides not matched to a gene: 9. The CDR3 runs 17 residues. The DNA for the CDR3 is TGTGCCAGCAGCCAGGGACCGGCTAGCGGTAGCACAGATACGCAGTATTTT. This translates into CASSQGPASGSTDTQYF.

The chain recombines TRBV9 with TRBJ2-3; 14 bases map to TRBD2. Germline V lookup: CDR1 SGDLS, CDR2 YYNGEE. With 4 bases clipped from V and 5 bases from J, the junction kept 6 bases outside the gene matches. The CDR3 is 16 residues long. The CDR3, as DNA: TGTGCCAGCAGCTCGGGACTAGCGGGAGTGGGAGATACGCAGTATTTT. Translated: CASSSGLAGVGDTQYF.

The sample holds one count of this clone. The genes are TRBV5-4 and TRBJ1-1; 7 positions match TRBD1. V lost 4 bases to trimming and J lost 4 bases; unmatched junction nucleotides: 10. Germline V gene sequence: CDR1 SGHNT, CDR2 YYREEE (reference sequence). CDR3 length equals 15 residues. For the CDR3, the DNA is TGTGCCAGCAGCCCGAACAGGGGCCCTGGCACTGAAGCTTTCTTT. Protein: CASSPNRGPGTEAFF.

The rearrangement joins TRBV19 to TRBJ2-1; 12 bases are shared with TRBD2. The J segment lost 6 bases and the V segment lost 7 bases, leaving 10 bases of the junction unmatched. The germline gives CDR1 LNHDA, CDR2 SQIVND (reference sequence). This CDR3 has 16 residues. CDR3 protein: CASTPSGRAPSNEQFF. CDR3 nucleotides: TGTGCCAGTACCCCTAGCGGGAGGGCCCCCAGCAATGAGCAGTTCTTC.

This clone was picked up one time. The chain employs TRBV4-1 and TRBJ1-5; 8 bases line up with TRBD1. The V gene's germline CDR1 is MGHRA and CDR2 YSYEKL. V was clipped by 4 bases and J by 2 bases; unmatched bases: 4. The CDR3 runs 15 residues. CDR3 residues: CASSLRGLGNQPQHF. CDR3 bases: TGCGCCAGCAGCCTCAGGGGGCTCGGCAATCAGCCCCAGCATTTT.

The chain couples TRBV4-1 to TRBJ2-3; 9 nucleotides line up with TRBD1. With V trimmed by 3 bases and J by 6 bases, 10 bases remained unmatched. The germline V gene has CDR1 MGHRA and CDR2 YSYEKL. The CDR3 consists of 16 residues. The CDR3 sequence: CASSHVGQGIGDTQYF. Written as DNA, the CDR3 is TGCGCCAGCAGCCATGTGGGACAGGGAATCGGGGATACGCAGTATTTT.